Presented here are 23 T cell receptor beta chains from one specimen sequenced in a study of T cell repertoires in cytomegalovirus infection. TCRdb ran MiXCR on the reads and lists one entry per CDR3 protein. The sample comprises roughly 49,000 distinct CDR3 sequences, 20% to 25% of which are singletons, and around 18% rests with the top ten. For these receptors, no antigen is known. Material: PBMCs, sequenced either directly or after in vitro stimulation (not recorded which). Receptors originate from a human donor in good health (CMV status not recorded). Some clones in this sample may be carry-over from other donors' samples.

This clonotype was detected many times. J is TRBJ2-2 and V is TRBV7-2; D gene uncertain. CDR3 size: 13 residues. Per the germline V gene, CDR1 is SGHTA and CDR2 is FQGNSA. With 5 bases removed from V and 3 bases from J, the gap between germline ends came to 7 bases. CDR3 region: CASSLYDTGELFF. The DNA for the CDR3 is TGTGCCAGCAGCCTCTACGACACCGGGGAGCTGTTTTTT.

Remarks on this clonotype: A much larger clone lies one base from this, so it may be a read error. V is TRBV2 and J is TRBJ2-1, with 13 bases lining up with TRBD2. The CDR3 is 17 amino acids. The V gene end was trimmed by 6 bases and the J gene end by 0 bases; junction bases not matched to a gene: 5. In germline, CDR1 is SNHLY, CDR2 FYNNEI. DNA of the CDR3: TGTGCCAGCAGGGAACTAGCGGGAGGGTCCTCCTACAATGAGCAGTTCTTC. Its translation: CASRELAGGSSYNEQFF.

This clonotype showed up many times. Written as DNA, the CDR3 is TGTGCCAGCAGCCCCGGACAGGGGAGGTACAATGAGCAGTTCTTC. As protein: CASSPGQGRYNEQFF. The chain combines TRBV7-9 with TRBJ2-1, with 9 bases identical to TRBD1. Per the germline V gene, CDR1 is SEHNR and CDR2 is FQNEAQ (reference sequence). This CDR3 is built from 15 residues. Trimming cost V 5 bases and J 4 bases; bases outside gene matches: 6.

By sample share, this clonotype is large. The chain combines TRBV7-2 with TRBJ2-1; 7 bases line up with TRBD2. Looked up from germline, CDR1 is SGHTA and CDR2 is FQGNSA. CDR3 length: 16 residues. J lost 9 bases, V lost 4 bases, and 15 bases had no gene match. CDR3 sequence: CASSYISLPLAVEQFF. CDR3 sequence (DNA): TGTGCCAGCAGCTACATCAGCCTCCCTCTAGCGGTTGAGCAGTTCTTC. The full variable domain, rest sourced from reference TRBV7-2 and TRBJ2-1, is GAGVSQSPSNKVTEKGKDVELRCDPISGHTALYWYRQSLGQGLEFLIYFQGNSAPDKSGLPSDRFSAERTGGSVSTLTIQRTQQEDSAVYLCASSYISLPLAVEQFFGPGTRLTVL.

The CDR3 sequence is CASSDYRGISGYTF. For the CDR3, the DNA is TGTGCCAGCAGTGACTACAGGGGTATCTCTGGCTACACCTTC. The genes are TRBV2 and TRBJ1-2, with TRBD1 matching over 7 bases. The V gene's germline CDR1 is SNHLY and CDR2 FYNNEI. V gave up 3 bases and J gave up 7 bases; unmatched junction bases: 8. CDR3 length: 14 residues.

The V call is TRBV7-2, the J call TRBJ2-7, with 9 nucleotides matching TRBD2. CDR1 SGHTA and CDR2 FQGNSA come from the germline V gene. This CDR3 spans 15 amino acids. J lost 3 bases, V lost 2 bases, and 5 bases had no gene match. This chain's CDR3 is CASSLISSGDYEQYF. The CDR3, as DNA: TGTGCCAGCAGCTTAATATCTAGCGGGGACTACGAGCAGTACTTC.

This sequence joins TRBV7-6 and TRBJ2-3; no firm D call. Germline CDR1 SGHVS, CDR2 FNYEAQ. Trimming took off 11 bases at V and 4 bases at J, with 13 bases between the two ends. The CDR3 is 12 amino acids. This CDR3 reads CALGSVADTQYF. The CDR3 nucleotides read TGTGCCTTGGGCAGCGTCGCAGATACGCAGTATTTT.

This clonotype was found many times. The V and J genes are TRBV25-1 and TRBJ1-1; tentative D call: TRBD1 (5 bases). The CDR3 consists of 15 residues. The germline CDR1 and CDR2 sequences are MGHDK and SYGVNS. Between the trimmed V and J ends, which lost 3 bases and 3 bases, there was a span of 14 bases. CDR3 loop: CASSDPTAGDTEAFF. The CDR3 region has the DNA TGTGCCAGCAGTGACCCGACAGCCGGGGACACTGAAGCTTTCTTT. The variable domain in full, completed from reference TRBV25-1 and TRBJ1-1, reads EADIYQTPRYLVIGTGKKITLECSQTMGHDKMYWYQQDPGMELHLIHYSYGVNSTEKGDLSSESTVSRIRTEHFPLTLESARPSHTSQYLCASSDPTAGDTEAFFGQGTRLTVV.

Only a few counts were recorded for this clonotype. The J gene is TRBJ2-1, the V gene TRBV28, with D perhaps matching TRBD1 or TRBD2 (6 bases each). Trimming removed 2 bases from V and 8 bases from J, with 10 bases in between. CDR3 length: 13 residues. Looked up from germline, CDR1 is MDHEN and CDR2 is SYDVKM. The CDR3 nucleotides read TGTGCCAGCAGTTTAGGAGGGGGTGATGAGCAGTTCTTC. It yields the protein CASSLGGGDEQFF.

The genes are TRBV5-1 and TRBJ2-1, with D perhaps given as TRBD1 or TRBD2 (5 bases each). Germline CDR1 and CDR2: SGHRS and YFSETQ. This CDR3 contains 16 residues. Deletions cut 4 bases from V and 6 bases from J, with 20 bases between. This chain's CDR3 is CASSPTGPSGINEQFF. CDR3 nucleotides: TGCGCCAGCAGCCCAACAGGTCCCTCGGGGATCAATGAGCAGTTCTTC. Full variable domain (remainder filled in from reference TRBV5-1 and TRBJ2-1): KAGVTQTPRYLIKTRGQQVTLSCSPISGHRSVSWYQQTPGQGLQFLFEYFSETQRNKGNFPGRFSGRQFSNSRSEMNVSTLELGDSALYLCASSPTGPSGINEQFFGPGTRLTVL.

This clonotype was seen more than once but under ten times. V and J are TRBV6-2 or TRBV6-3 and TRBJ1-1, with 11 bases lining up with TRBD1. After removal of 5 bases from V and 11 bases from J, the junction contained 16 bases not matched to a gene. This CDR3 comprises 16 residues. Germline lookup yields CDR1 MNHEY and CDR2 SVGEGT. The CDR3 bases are TGTGCCAGCAGTCACCCGACCCAGGACAGGGGGCTGTACGCTTTCTTT. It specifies CASSHPTQDRGLYAFF.

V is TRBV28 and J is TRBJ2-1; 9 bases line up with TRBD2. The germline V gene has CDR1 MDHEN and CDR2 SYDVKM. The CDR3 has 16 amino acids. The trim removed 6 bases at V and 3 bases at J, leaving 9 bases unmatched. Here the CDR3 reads CASSSSGGPLYNEQFF. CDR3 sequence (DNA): TGTGCCAGCAGCTCCAGCGGGGGGCCCCTCTACAATGAGCAGTTCTTC.

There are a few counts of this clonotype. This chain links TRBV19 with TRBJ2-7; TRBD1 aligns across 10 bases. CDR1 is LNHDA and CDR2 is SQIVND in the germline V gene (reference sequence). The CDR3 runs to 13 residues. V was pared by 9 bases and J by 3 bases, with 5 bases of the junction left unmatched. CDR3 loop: CASSWDRGYEQYF. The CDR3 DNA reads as TGTGCCAGCTCTTGGGACAGGGGCTACGAGCAGTACTTC.

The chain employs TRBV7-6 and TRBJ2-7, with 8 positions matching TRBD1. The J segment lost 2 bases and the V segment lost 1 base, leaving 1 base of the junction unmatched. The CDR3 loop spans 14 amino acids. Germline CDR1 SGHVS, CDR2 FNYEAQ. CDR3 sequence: CASSLGTGTYEQYF. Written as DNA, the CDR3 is TGTGCCAGCAGCTTAGGGACAGGGACCTACGAGCAGTACTTC. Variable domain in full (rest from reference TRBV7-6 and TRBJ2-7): GAGVSQSPRYKVTKRGQDVALRCDPISGHVSLYWYRQALGQGPEFLTYFNYEAQQDKSGLPNDRFSAERPEGSISTLTIQRTEQRDSAMYRCASSLGTGTYEQYFGPGTRLTVT.

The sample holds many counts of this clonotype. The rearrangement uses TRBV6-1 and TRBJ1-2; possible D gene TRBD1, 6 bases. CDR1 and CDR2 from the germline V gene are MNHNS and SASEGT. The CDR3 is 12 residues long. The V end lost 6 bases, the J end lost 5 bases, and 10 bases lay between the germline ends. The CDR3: CASSVTGYGYTF. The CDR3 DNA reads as TGTGCCAGCAGCGTTACAGGGTATGGCTACACCTTC.

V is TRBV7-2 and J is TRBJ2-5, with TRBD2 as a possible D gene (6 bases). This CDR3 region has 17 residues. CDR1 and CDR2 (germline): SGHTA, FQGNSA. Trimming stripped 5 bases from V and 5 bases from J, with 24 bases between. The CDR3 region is CASSQEEGLGWWETQYF. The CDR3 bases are TGTGCCAGCAGCCAAGAGGAGGGATTGGGTTGGTGGGAGACCCAGTACTTC. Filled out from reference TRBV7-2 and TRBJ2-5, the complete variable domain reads GAGVSQSPSNKVTEKGKDVELRCDPISGHTALYWYRQSLGQGLEFLIYFQGNSAPDKSGLPSDRFSAERTGGSVSTLTIQRTQQEDSAVYLCASSQEEGLGWWETQYFGPGTRLLVL.

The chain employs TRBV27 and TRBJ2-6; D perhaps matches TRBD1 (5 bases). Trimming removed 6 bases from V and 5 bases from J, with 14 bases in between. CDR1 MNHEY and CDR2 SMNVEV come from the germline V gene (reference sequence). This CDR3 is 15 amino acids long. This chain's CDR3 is CASRGVSRRANVLTF. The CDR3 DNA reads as TGTGCCAGCAGAGGGGTCTCTCGGCGGGCCAACGTCCTGACTTTC.

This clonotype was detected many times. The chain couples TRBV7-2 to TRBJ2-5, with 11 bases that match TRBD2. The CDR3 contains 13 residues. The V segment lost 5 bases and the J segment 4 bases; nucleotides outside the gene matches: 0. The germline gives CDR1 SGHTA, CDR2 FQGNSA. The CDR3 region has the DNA TGTGCCAGCAGCGGACTAGCGGGAGAGACCCAGTACTTC. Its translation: CASSGLAGETQYF.

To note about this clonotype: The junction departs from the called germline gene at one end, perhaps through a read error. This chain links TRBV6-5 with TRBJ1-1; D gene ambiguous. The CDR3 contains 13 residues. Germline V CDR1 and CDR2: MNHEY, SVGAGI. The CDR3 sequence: CASSFGDNTKAFF. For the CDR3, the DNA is TGTGCCAGCAGTTTTGGAGACAACACTAAAGCTTTCTTT.

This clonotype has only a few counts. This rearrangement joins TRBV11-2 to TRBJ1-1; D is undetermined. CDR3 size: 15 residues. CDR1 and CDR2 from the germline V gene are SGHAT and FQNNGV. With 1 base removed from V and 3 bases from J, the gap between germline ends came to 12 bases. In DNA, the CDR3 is TGTGCCAGCAGCTTAGTAGCCAGGCTATACACTGAAGCTTTCTTT. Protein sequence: CASSLVARLYTEAFF.

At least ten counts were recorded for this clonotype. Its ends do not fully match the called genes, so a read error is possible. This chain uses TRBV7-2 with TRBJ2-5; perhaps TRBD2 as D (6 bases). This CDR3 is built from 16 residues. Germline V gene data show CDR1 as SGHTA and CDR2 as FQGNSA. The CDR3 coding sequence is TGTGCCAGCAGACACCCACGGCACGGGAGCCAAAAGACCCAGTACTTC. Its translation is CASRHPRHGSQKTQYF.

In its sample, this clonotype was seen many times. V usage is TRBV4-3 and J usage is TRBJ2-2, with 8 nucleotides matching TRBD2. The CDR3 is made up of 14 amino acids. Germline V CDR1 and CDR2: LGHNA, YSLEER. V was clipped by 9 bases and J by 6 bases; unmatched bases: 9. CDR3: CASGFIGGAGELFF. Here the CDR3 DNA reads TGCGCCAGTGGTTTTATCGGGGGGGCCGGGGAGCTGTTTTTT.

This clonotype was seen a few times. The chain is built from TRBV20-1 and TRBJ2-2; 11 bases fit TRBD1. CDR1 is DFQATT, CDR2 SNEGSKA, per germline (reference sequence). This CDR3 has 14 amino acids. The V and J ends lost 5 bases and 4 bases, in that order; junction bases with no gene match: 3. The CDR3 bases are TGCAGTGCTTGGGACAGGGGGTCCACCGGGGAGCTGTTTTTT. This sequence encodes CSAWDRGSTGELFF.